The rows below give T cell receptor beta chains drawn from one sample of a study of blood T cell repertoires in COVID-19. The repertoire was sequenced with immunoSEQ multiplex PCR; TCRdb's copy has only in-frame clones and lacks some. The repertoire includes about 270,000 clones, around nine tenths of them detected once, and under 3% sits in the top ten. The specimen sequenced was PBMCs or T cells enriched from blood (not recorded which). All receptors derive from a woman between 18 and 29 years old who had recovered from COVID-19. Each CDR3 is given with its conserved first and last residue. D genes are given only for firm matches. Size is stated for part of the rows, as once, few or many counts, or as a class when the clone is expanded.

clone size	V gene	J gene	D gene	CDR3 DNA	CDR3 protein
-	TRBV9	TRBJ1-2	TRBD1	TGTGCCAGCAGCCCACCGGGACAGGGATATGGCTACACCTTC	CASSPPGQGYGYTF
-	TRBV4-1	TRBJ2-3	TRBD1	TGCGCCAGCAGCCAAGTGCTCCAGGGGGCTAGCACAGATACGCAGTATTTT	CASSQVLQGASTDTQYF
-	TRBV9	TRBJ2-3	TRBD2	TGTGCCAGCAGCGTAGTAGTAGCGGGGGAAACCACAGATACGCAGTATTTT	CASSVVVAGETTDTQYF
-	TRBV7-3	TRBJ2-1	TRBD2	TGTGCCAGCAGCAGAAGACTAGCGGAGGGGGACAATGAGCAGTTCTTC	CASSRRLAEGDNEQFF
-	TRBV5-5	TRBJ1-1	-	TGTGCCAGCAGCCCGTCGGAGGCGAACACTGAAGCTTTCTTT	CASSPSEANTEAFF
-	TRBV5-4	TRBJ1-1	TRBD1	TGTGCCAGCAGCTCACCGACAGGGAGAGCTGAAGCTTTCTTT	CASSSPTGRAEAFF
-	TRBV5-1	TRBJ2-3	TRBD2	TGCGCCAGCAGCGCCGCACTAGCGGGCAGTTCCACAGATACGCAGTATTTT	CASSAALAGSSTDTQYF
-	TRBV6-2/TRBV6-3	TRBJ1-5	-	TGTGCCAGCAGTTACCCCTTGCGGCGGGGCAATCAGCCCCAGCATTTT	CASSYPLRRGNQPQHF
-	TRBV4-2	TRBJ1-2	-	TGTGCCAGCAGCCAGGACGGGGGGCGCGCCTATGGCTACACCTTC	CASSQDGGRAYGYTF
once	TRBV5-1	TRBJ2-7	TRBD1	TGCGCCAGCAGCCTAAGACAGGGCACCTACGAGCAGTACTTC	CASSLRQGTYEQYF
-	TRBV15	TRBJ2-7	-	TGTGCCACCAGCAGAGATCGGGGGTATAGCGGACCCTCCTACGAGCAGTACTTC	CATSRDRGYSGPSYEQYF
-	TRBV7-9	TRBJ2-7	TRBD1	TGTGCCAGCAGCTTCCGGGACAGGGCCTACGAGCAGTACTTC	CASSFRDRAYEQYF
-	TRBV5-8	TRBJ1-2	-	TGTGCCAGCAGCTTGGTTGGGACAAAGGATGGCTACACCTTC	CASSLVGTKDGYTF
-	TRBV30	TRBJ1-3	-	TGTGCCTGGAGTTTGAATCCCGGGAACACCATATATTTT	CAWSLNPGNTIYF
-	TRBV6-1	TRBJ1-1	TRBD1	TGTGCCAGCAGTGAACGGAGAGCAGGGGGCGGCGGGAACACTGAAGCTTTCTTT	CASSERRAGGGGNTEAFF
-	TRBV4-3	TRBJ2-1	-	TGCGCCAGCAGCTTTGGGGCAGGTCACGAGAATGAGCAGTTCTTC	CASSFGAGHENEQFF
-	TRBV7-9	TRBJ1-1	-	TGTGCCAGCAGCTTAGGACGGGGTTCGATTGAAGCTTTCTTT	CASSLGRGSIEAFF
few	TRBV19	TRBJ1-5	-	TGTGCCACCAGAACCGGCCAGGGACACAATCAGCCCCAGCATTTT	CATRTGQGHNQPQHF
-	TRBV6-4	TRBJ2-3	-	TGTGCCAGCAGTGCTACTAGCACAGATACGCAGTATTTT	CASSATSTDTQYF
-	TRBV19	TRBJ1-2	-	TGTGCCAGTAGTATGTGGCAGGCTTCTAACTATGGCTACACCTTC	CASSMWQASNYGYTF
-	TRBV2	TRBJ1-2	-	TGTGCCAGCAACCAAGGACACTCCTATGGCTACACCTTC	CASNQGHSYGYTF
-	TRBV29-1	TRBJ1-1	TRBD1	TGCAGCGTCCGGAACGGACAGGGGGAGAACACTGAAGCTTTCTTT	CSVRNGQGENTEAFF
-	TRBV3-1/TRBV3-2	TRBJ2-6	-	TGTGCCAGCAGCCAAGTCAGTTCTGGGGCCAACGTCCTGACTTTC	CASSQVSSGANVLTF
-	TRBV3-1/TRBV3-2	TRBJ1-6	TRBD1	TGTGCCAGCAGCCAAGTATTTAGGGGGCCTGTTAATTCACCCCTCCACTTT	CASSQVFRGPVNSPLHF
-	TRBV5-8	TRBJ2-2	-	TGTGCCAGCAGCTTGGGCTCCCCCAGCGTTTCCGGGGAGCTGTTTTTT	CASSLGSPSVSGELFF
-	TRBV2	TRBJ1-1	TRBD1	TGTGCCAGCAGTCGACAGGGAACGAGGACTGAAGCTTTCTTT	CASSRQGTRTEAFF
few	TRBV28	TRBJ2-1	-	TGTGCCAGCAGCGCTCGAAGACGGAGGGTGGTCAGCGATAATGAGCAGTTCTTC	CASSARRRRVVSDNEQFF